The sequence of this T cell receptor beta chain was determined in a study of blood T cell repertoires in COVID-19. For the study at large: Specimens from acute and convalescent COVID-19 originated in the United States, Italy and Spain. T cells, B-cell-depleted T cells, or PBMCs provided the cDNA or gDNA that served as material.

In the study's own analysis: The assay estimated nucleated cells by amplifying reference gene primers. Repertoires were generated with immunoSEQ multiplex PCR, while TCRdb's copy carries only in-frame clones and drops some. Clonal size and the V and J genes are those of that table, whereas D and trimming came from the DNA. This sample has 160,000 or so clones, with approximately 80% found just once. The CDR3 consists of 15 residues. In germline, CDR1 is SGHRS, CDR2 YFSETQ. V shed 0 bases and J shed 5 bases, with 14 bases lying between them. This clone was seen a few times. The receptor's source is a human donor in a cohort sampled during active COVID-19. Source material: peripheral blood. The J gene is TRBJ1-2, the V gene TRBV5-1; D not resolved. CDR3 coding DNA: TGCGCCAGCAGCTTGGAAGCCACTACCCTTTATGGCTACACCTTC. Translated: CASSLEATTLYGYTF.